The 2 T cell receptor beta chains below all came from one sample that was sequenced in a study of T cells in Graves' hyperthyroidism and ophthalmopathy. RNA transcripts were the template for amplifying TCR beta CDR3 regions. An initial round of RT-PCR targeting the TCR CDR3 relied on the HTBI primer set. A single record per CDR3 protein comes from TCRdb applying MiXCR to the multiplex PCR reads. The repertoire has about 740,000 distinct CDR3 sequences, roughly 15% of them found once; the top ten carry roughly 10%. Specimen: blood. These receptors were collected from a woman between 18 and 29 years old with Graves' hyperthyroidism.

This clonotype was seen many times. The rearrangement joins TRBV29-1 to TRBJ2-5; 12 bases are shared with TRBD2. The V and J ends lost 4 bases and 1 base, in that order; junction bases with no gene match: 7. CDR1 and CDR2 from the germline V gene are SQVTM and ANQGSEA. The CDR3 has 16 residues. This chain's CDR3 is CSVARGLAGPQETQYF. CDR3 in DNA: TGCAGCGTTGCTAGGGGACTAGCGGGTCCCCAAGAGACCCAGTACTTC.

This clonotype was counted many times. The V gene is TRBV2, the J gene TRBJ2-1; TRBD2 aligns across 12 bases. After removal of 8 bases from V and 8 bases from J, the junction contained 7 bases not matched to a gene. The CDR3 is 14 amino acids. Per the germline V gene, CDR1 is SNHLY and CDR2 is FYNNEI. CDR3 amino acids: CASRRTSGIYEQFF. For the CDR3, the DNA is TGTGCCAGCCGCAGGACTAGCGGGATATATGAGCAGTTCTTC.